The 14 T cell receptor beta chains in this list originate from one sample, sequenced in a study of CD8 T cells in ankylosing spondylitis. Study outcomes and limitations: Apparently characteristic of ankylosing spondylitis blood was a TCR beta motif (under ten highly homologous variants).

These TCRs are of unknown antigen specificity. In TCRdb, the 5' RACE reads were re-called with MiXCR into one record per CDR3 protein. The table records roughly 700,000 distinct CDR3 sequences, 15% to 20% of them present only once. Source material: blood, either unsorted or a sorted T cell fraction (not recorded which). These receptors came from a male donor with ankylosing spondylitis.

This clonotype has ten or more counts. The rearrangement joins TRBV12-3 or TRBV12-4 to TRBJ2-5; a possible D gene is TRBD2 (5 bases). The germline V and J ends were trimmed by 6 bases and 4 bases, with 9 bases remaining between them. The CDR3 runs to 12 residues. CDR3 sequence: CASSPSGETQYF. CDR3 bases: TGTGCCAGCAGCCCAAGCGGAGAGACCCAGTACTTC.

This clonotype came up once. The genes are TRBV28 and TRBJ2-7, with TRBD2 identical over 14 bases. V lost 5 bases and J lost 3; bases outside the gene matches: 12. The CDR3 runs to 18 residues. The V gene's germline CDR1 is MDHEN and CDR2 SYDVKM. DNA of the CDR3: TGTGCCAGCAGTCCCCCGACTAGCGGGAGGGCCCGTGGCTACGAGCAGTACTTC. Protein product: CASSPPTSGRARGYEQYF.

This clonotype has more than one count but fewer than ten. V usage is TRBV18 and J usage is TRBJ1-5; 9 nucleotides agree with TRBD1. Germline V lookup: CDR1 KGHSH, CDR2 LQKENI. The J segment lost 7 bases and the V segment lost 2 bases, leaving 9 bases of the junction unmatched. The CDR3 has 16 amino acids. CDR3 region: CASSPTDRGYGQPQHF. CDR3 bases: TGTGCCAGCTCACCAACCGACAGGGGGTATGGACAGCCCCAGCATTTT.

This clonotype appeared a few times. V gene TRBV29-1 combines with J gene TRBJ1-2, with D tentatively TRBD1 (6 bases). The CDR3 sequence is 14 residues long. Germline-derived CDR1 and CDR2 are SQVTM and ANQGSEA. Trimming stripped 7 bases from V and 0 bases from J, with 15 bases between. CDR3 DNA sequence: TGCAGCGCCCTTACAGGGAGTACTAACTATGGCTACACCTTC. The encoded protein is CSALTGSTNYGYTF. The full variable domain, with the rest looked up from reference TRBV29-1 and TRBJ1-2, is SAVISQKPSRDICQRGTSLTIQCQVDSQVTMMFWYRQQPGQSLTLIATANQGSEATYESGFVIDKFPISRPNLTFSTLTVSNMSPEDSSIYLCSALTGSTNYGYTFGSGTRLTVV.

The chain combines TRBV10-3 with TRBJ2-1, with D perhaps being TRBD1 or TRBD2 (5 bases each). Germline V gene data show CDR1 as ENHRY and CDR2 as SYGVKD. The CDR3 extends over 17 amino acids. Trimming took 0 bases from V and 1 from J, leaving 13 bases between them. For the CDR3, the DNA is TGTGCCATCAGTGAGTCGGGGACCACTCAATCCTACAATGAGCAGTTCTTC. Translation gives CAISESGTTQSYNEQFF.

The chain combines TRBV7-9 with TRBJ2-7, with D perhaps TRBD2 (7 bases). V lost 5 bases, J lost 0 bases, and 14 bases lay in between. Germline loops: CDR1 SEHNR, CDR2 FQNEAQ (reference sequence). The CDR3 length is 15 residues. The DNA for the CDR3 is TGTGCCAGCAGCCGGGGAGGGGGGAGCTCCTACGAGCAGTACTTC. Its protein is CASSRGGGSSYEQYF.

There are a few counts of this clonotype. This rearrangement joins TRBV12-3 or TRBV12-4 to TRBJ1-1; maybe TRBD1 (5 bases). The V and J ends lost 4 bases and 5 bases respectively, with 14 bases between them. The CDR3 spans 14 residues. The CDR3 loop is CASSSTDKGTEAFF. CDR3 in DNA: TGTGCCAGCAGTTCGACAGACAAAGGGACTGAAGCTTTCTTT.

The sample holds a few counts of this clonotype. This chain connects TRBV27 to TRBJ2-7; D unclear. The length of the CDR3 is 12 residues. Per germline, CDR1 MNHEY and CDR2 SMNVEV (reference sequence). Trimming took off 3 bases at V and 6 bases at J, with 9 bases between the two ends. The CDR3 coding sequence is TGTGCCAGCAGTTTTCTTTACGGCGAGCAGTACTTC. Translated: CASSFLYGEQYF.

This chain uses TRBV12-3 or TRBV12-4 with TRBJ1-5; D unresolved. V was trimmed by 6 bases and J by 1 base, leaving 13 bases between them. The CDR3 has 15 residues. The CDR3 DNA reads as TGTGCCAGCAGCTCATCCGGGCCAAGCAATCAGCCCCAGCATTTT. This codes for CASSSSGPSNQPQHF.

This chain uses TRBV4-2 with TRBJ2-1; 8 bases align to TRBD2. After removal of 4 bases from V and 5 bases from J, the junction contained 10 bases not matched to a gene. Germline CDR1 is LGHNA and CDR2 is YNFKEQ. The CDR3 covers 16 residues. CDR3 bases: TGTGCCAGCAGCCCCGAGGGAGGGCGGGGGGACAATGAGCAGTTCTTC. This codes for CASSPEGGRGDNEQFF.

This clonotype has only a few counts. The chain recombines TRBV27 with TRBJ2-1; no reliable D call. Germline V gene data show CDR1 as MNHEY and CDR2 as SMNVEV (reference sequence). V lost 5 bases to trimming and J lost 0 bases, with 8 bases between them. The CDR3 runs to 14 residues. CDR3 coding DNA: TGTGCCAGCAGTGCGATTAGCTCCTACAATGAGCAGTTCTTC. Residues: CASSAISSYNEQFF.

This clonotype occurred a few times. This CDR3 is CASSPGLAGGPYNEQFF. CDR3 sequence (DNA): TGTGCCAGCAGTCCGGGACTAGCGGGGGGACCCTACAATGAGCAGTTCTTC. V and J are TRBV12-3 or TRBV12-4 and TRBJ2-1, with TRBD2 identical over 15 bases. This CDR3 is 17 amino acids long. After removal of 5 bases from V and 2 bases from J, the junction contained 4 bases not matched to a gene.

The chain uses TRBV2 and TRBJ1-3, with D possibly matching TRBD1 (5 bases). CDR3 length equals 14 residues. V was trimmed by 9 bases and J by 0 bases, leaving 12 bases between them. Germline V lookup: CDR1 SNHLY, CDR2 FYNNEI. For the CDR3, the DNA is TGTGCCAGTAATGGCAGGGCCTCTGGAAACACCATATATTTT. Residues: CASNGRASGNTIYF.

This clonotype was detected a few times. This sequence joins TRBV11-2 and TRBJ1-6, with TRBD1 identical over 9 bases. This CDR3 is 16 amino acids long. In germline, CDR1 is SGHAT, CDR2 FQNNGV. J lost 8 bases, V lost 1 base, and 6 bases had no gene match. The CDR3 here is CASSLVPRDRDSPLHF. Here the CDR3 DNA reads TGTGCCAGCAGCTTAGTTCCTAGGGACAGGGATTCACCCCTCCACTTT. The whole variable domain, remainder taken from reference TRBV11-2 and TRBJ1-6, is EAGVAQSPRYKIIEKRQSVAFWCNPISGHATLYWYQQILGQGPKLLIQFQNNGVVDDSQLPKDRFSAERLKGVDSTLKIQPAKLEDSAVYLCASSLVPRDRDSPLHFGNGTRLTVT.